These 20 T cell receptor beta chains originate from one sample sequenced in a study of human T cells and chemical hapten exposure. TCRdb itself ran the RACE reads through MiXCR, one entry per CDR3 protein. The table has some 38,000 distinct CDR3 sequences, more than 8% seen once; the top ten hold approximately 26%. The time point here: patch test 3, about 24 weeks after DPC sensitization. Treatment meaning: therapeutic diphenylcyclopropenone sensitization with weekly scalp DPC. Whole blood, unfractionated, served as the material for total RNA extraction. Sequencing used whole blood, obtained in connection with sensitization to the hapten diphenylcyclopropenone (DPC). The origin of the receptors is a man aged 50-60 years with alopecia areata. Some clones in this sample may be carry-over from other donors' samples.

This clonotype was observed a few times. This sequence joins TRBV12-3 or TRBV12-4 and TRBJ2-3, with unresolved D. Trimming stripped 8 bases from V and 5 bases from J, with 11 bases between. The CDR3 is made up of 12 amino acids. The CDR3 sequence: CASSKGVDTQYF. The CDR3 nucleotides are TGTGCCAGCTCTAAGGGCGTAGATACGCAGTATTTT.

This clonotype has just a few counts. V usage is TRBV4-1 and J usage is TRBJ2-7; tentative D call: TRBD2 (7 bases). Germline V gives CDR1 MGHRA, CDR2 YSYEKL. With 7 bases removed from V and 3 bases from J, the gap between germline ends came to 19 bases. This CDR3 comprises 15 residues. The CDR3 region is CASTQGRDQLYEQYF. The CDR3, as DNA: TGCGCCAGCACCCAGGGGAGGGACCAACTCTACGAGCAGTACTTC.

The rearrangement joins TRBV4-2 to TRBJ2-7; D not resolved. V lost 4 bases and J 7 bases, leaving 14 bases between the germline ends. Germline V gene lookup returns CDR1 LGHNA and CDR2 YNFKEQ. This CDR3 region has 13 residues. CDR3 sequence: CASSLSVLGEQYF. The CDR3 DNA follows: TGTGCCAGCAGCCTCTCAGTGTTGGGTGAGCAGTACTTC.

The chain combines TRBV7-3 with TRBJ1-1; D gene ambiguous. V dropped 5 bases and J dropped 0 bases, with 10 bases sitting between them. CDR1 is SGHTA and CDR2 is FQGTGA in the germline V gene. The CDR3 runs 14 residues. CDR3 amino acids: CASSPGSMNTEAFF. CDR3 nucleotide sequence: TGTGCCAGCAGCCCCGGGAGCATGAACACTGAAGCTTTCTTT.

This clonotype has ten or more counts. The V call is TRBV24-1, the J call TRBJ1-5; D is ambiguous. Trimming took off 9 bases at V and 4 bases at J, with 12 bases between the two ends. In germline, CDR1 is KGHDR, CDR2 SFDVKD. The CDR3 covers 13 residues. In DNA form, the CDR3 reads TGTGCCACCGGCGACGGGAATAATCAGCCCCAGCATTTT. Amino acids: CATGDGNNQPQHF.

V usage is TRBV2 and J usage is TRBJ2-1; D uncertain. The CDR3 runs to 15 residues. Per the germline V gene, CDR1 is SNHLY and CDR2 is FYNNEI. Trimming removed 6 bases from V and 2 bases from J, with 14 bases in between. The CDR3 spells CASRGPFQPYNEQFF. For the CDR3, the DNA is TGTGCCAGCAGGGGCCCATTTCAACCCTACAATGAGCAGTTCTTC.

This clonotype was observed a handful of times. This chain uses TRBV30 with TRBJ2-5, with TRBD2 matching 9 bases. J was trimmed by 3 bases and V by 2 bases; bases with no gene match: 7. CDR1 GTSNPN and CDR2 SVGIG come from the germline V gene (reference sequence). The CDR3 runs to 15 residues. CDR3 in amino acids: CAWSTGTSSKETQYF. CDR3 bases: TGTGCCTGGAGTACCGGGACTAGCAGTAAAGAGACCCAGTACTTC.

This rearrangement joins TRBV11-1 to TRBJ2-6; D is unclear. CDR3 length: 16 amino acids. Trimming stripped 2 bases from V and 4 bases from J, with 12 bases between. The germline gives CDR1 SGHAT, CDR2 FQDESV (reference sequence). The CDR3 DNA is TGTGCCAGCAGCTTACGACCTTTTCAAGGGGCCAACGTCCTGACTTTC. Protein: CASSLRPFQGANVLTF.

CDR3 DNA: TGTGCCAGCAGTTCCGCTACAGGGGGCTCTGGAAACACCATATATTTT. Its translation is CASSSATGGSGNTIYF. The rearrangement uses TRBV6-6 and TRBJ1-3, with 8 positions matching TRBD1. The CDR3 covers 16 residues. V shed 4 bases and J 0 bases; nucleotides not matched to a gene: 5. The germline CDR1 and CDR2 sequences are MNHNY and SVGAGI (reference sequence).

This clonotype has at least ten counts. For the CDR3, the DNA is TGTGCCAGCAGCTTGGCCAGTGCTAACTATGGCTACACCTTC. It is translated as CASSLASANYGYTF. This chain connects TRBV5-6 to TRBJ1-2; D is undetermined. Germline-derived CDR1 and CDR2 are SGHDT and YYEEEE. This CDR3 region has 14 residues. The germline V and J ends were trimmed by 0 bases and 0 bases, with 6 bases remaining between them.

This clonotype came up a few times. This chain joins TRBV28 and TRBJ2-7; tentative D call: TRBD2 (7 bases). V was cut by 8 bases and J by 0 bases, with 14 bases left in between. Germline CDR1 reads MDHEN; CDR2 reads SYDVKM. The CDR3 has 14 residues. The CDR3 bases are TGTGCCAGCTGGGAGGGGGGGAGCTCCTACGAGCAGTACTTC. Its translation: CASWEGGSSYEQYF.

This clonotype was seen only a few times. The chain couples TRBV28 to TRBJ1-5; D is possibly TRBD1 (6 bases). The V end was cut by 0 bases, the J end by 7 bases, with 13 bases between. Germline-derived CDR1 and CDR2 are MDHEN and SYDVKM. The CDR3 runs to 15 residues. The CDR3 sequence: CASSLWGGLGQPQHF. The CDR3 region has the DNA TGTGCCAGCAGTTTATGGGGGGGGCTCGGGCAGCCCCAGCATTTT.

The rearrangement joins TRBV29-1 to TRBJ1-1; TRBD1 matches at 9 bases. This CDR3 has 14 amino acids. With 2 bases clipped from V and 1 base from J, the junction kept 2 bases outside the gene matches. Germline V CDR1 and CDR2: SQVTM, ANQGSEA. The CDR3, as DNA: TGCAGCGTTGAAATGGACAGGGGGAACACTGAAGCTTTCTTT. Translated: CSVEMDRGNTEAFF.

The chain employs TRBV6-5 and TRBJ2-3; unclear D gene. Germline V lookup: CDR1 MNHEY, CDR2 SVGAGI. Trimming pared 2 bases from V and 0 bases from J, leaving 12 bases between. The CDR3 runs to 16 residues. This chain's CDR3 is CASSYGPGDSTDTQYF. DNA for the CDR3: TGTGCCAGCAGTTACGGACCCGGAGATAGCACAGATACGCAGTATTTT.

This clonotype was seen a handful of times. The chain uses TRBV5-1 and TRBJ2-7, with unresolved D. With 1 base removed from V and 3 bases from J, the gap between germline ends came to 14 bases. This CDR3 has 15 amino acids. CDR1 and CDR2 from the germline V gene are SGHRS and YFSETQ. CDR3 coding DNA: TGCGCCAGCAGCTTGATTGGCACGACCCTCTACGAGCAGTACTTC. Translated: CASSLIGTTLYEQYF.

This clonotype has only one observation. In DNA, the CDR3 is TGTGCCATCCCCACTAGCGGGAGTGTCGGGGAGCTGTTTTTT. Its protein is CAIPTSGSVGELFF. The gene calls are TRBV10-3 and TRBJ2-2; 11 nucleotides agree with TRBD2. The CDR3 loop spans 14 amino acids. The V and J ends lost 8 bases and 7 bases, in that order; junction bases with no gene match: 6. The germline V gene has CDR1 ENHRY and CDR2 SYGVKD.

This clonotype came up many times. The gene calls are TRBV28 and TRBJ2-7, with TRBD1 identical over 7 bases. The V and J ends lost 5 bases and 3 bases, in that order; junction bases with no gene match: 7. The CDR3 covers 14 residues. Germline loops: CDR1 MDHEN, CDR2 SYDVKM. The chain's CDR3 is CASSPSGTVYEQYF. In DNA form, the CDR3 reads TGTGCCAGCAGTCCCTCCGGGACAGTCTACGAGCAGTACTTC.

This clonotype was seen ten or more times. The chain couples TRBV4-1 to TRBJ2-5; 10 bases map to TRBD2. After removal of 5 bases from V and 3 bases from J, the junction contained 6 bases not matched to a gene. This CDR3 region has 15 residues. Germline V gives CDR1 MGHRA, CDR2 YSYEKL. This CDR3 is CASSKVGLAEETQYF. In DNA, the CDR3 is TGCGCCAGCAGCAAGGTCGGACTAGCGGAAGAGACCCAGTACTTC.

V usage is TRBV10-2 and J usage is TRBJ2-3, with 9 positions matching TRBD2. CDR3 length: 16 residues. Germline CDR1 reads WSHSY; CDR2 reads SAAADI. V was clipped by 2 bases and J by 6 bases; unmatched bases: 9. The CDR3 protein is CASSERRLAVLDTQYF. DNA for the CDR3: TGCGCCAGCAGTGAGAGGCGACTAGCGGTCTTGGATACGCAGTATTTT.

This chain joins TRBV7-9 and TRBJ2-1; TRBD2 matches 7 bases. The J segment lost 9 bases and the V segment lost 0 bases, leaving 11 bases of the junction unmatched. Germline lookup yields CDR1 SEHNR and CDR2 FQNEAQ (reference sequence). This CDR3 contains 16 residues. This CDR3 is CASSLARGKQNLEQFF. The CDR3 DNA is TGTGCCAGCAGCTTAGCGCGGGGGAAACAGAACCTTGAGCAGTTCTTC.